Listed below are T cell receptor beta chains from one sample, sequenced in a study of preoperative IRX-2 immunotherapy in early breast cancer. The table came from immunoSEQ multiplex PCR; TCRdb's copy has only in-frame clones and leaves some out. The sample lists roughly 43,000 clones; approximately 94% were seen once. This sample comprised tumor tissue, obtained after IRX-2 immunotherapy. The source of these receptors is a human donor with breast cancer. The CDR3 runs from the conserved cysteine through the conserved F or W. A D gene is named only where the DNA matches it firmly. Rows may omit the clone size; those that give it use once, few, many or a size class.

v_gene: TRBV7-6
j_gene: TRBJ2-5
abundance: -
d_gene: -
CDR3aa: CASSGDLQETQYF
CDR3nt: TGTGCCAGCAGCGGGGACCTACAAGAGACCCAGTACTTC

v_gene: TRBV27
j_gene: TRBJ1-1
abundance: -
d_gene: TRBD1
CDR3aa: CASSLGTGANTEAFF
CDR3nt: TGTGCCAGCAGTCTCGGGACAGGGGCGAACACTGAAGCTTTCTTT

v_gene: TRBV4-3
j_gene: TRBJ2-5
abundance: -
d_gene: TRBD2
CDR3aa: CASSQDRGTSGIYQETQYF
CDR3nt: TGCGCCAGCAGCCAAGATAGGGGGACTAGCGGGATATACCAAGAGACCCAGTACTTC

v_gene: TRBV9
j_gene: TRBJ1-2
abundance: -
d_gene: TRBD1
CDR3aa: CASSPTGGNGYTF
CDR3nt: TGTGCCAGCAGCCCAACAGGGGGCAATGGCTACACCTTC

v_gene: TRBV7-3
j_gene: TRBJ2-5
abundance: once
d_gene: TRBD2
CDR3aa: CASSQAGAAQETQYF
CDR3nt: TGTGCCAGCAGCCAAGCGGGGGCGGCACAAGAGACCCAGTACTTC

v_gene: TRBV6-5
j_gene: TRBJ1-5
abundance: -
d_gene: TRBD1
CDR3aa: CASRAGQGVWGPQHF
CDR3nt: TGTGCCAGCAGGGCGGGACAGGGTGTTTGGGGGCCCCAGCATTTT

v_gene: TRBV7-6
j_gene: TRBJ1-2
abundance: -
d_gene: TRBD1
CDR3aa: CASSRGQGDGYTF
CDR3nt: TGTGCCAGCAGCCGCGGACAGGGGGATGGCTACACCTTC

v_gene: TRBV27
j_gene: TRBJ1-5
abundance: -
d_gene: -
CDR3aa: CASSSIRANQPQHF
CDR3nt: TGTGCCAGCAGTTCCATCAGGGCCAATCAGCCCCAGCATTTT

v_gene: TRBV7-2
j_gene: TRBJ2-3
abundance: -
d_gene: -
CDR3aa: CASSPRTAITDTQYF
CDR3nt: TGTGCCAGCAGCCCACGGACAGCCATCACAGATACGCAGTATTTT

v_gene: TRBV9
j_gene: TRBJ2-3
abundance: -
d_gene: -
CDR3aa: CASSVQPDTQYF
CDR3nt: TGTGCCAGCAGCGTCCAGCCTGATACGCAGTATTTT

v_gene: TRBV30
j_gene: TRBJ1-1
abundance: once
d_gene: -
CDR3aa: CAFLLGGYNTEAFF
CDR3nt: TGTGCCTTTCTCTTGGGGGGATACAACACTGAAGCTTTCTTT

v_gene: TRBV18
j_gene: TRBJ2-6
abundance: -
d_gene: -
CDR3aa: CASSPIPEPASGANVLTF
CDR3nt: TGTGCCAGCTCACCGATACCTGAACCCGCCTCCGGGGCCAACGTCCTGACTTTC

v_gene: TRBV4-3
j_gene: TRBJ2-7
abundance: -
d_gene: -
CDR3aa: CASSQELQNEQYF
CDR3nt: TGCGCCAGCAGCCAAGAGCTTCAGAACGAGCAGTACTTC

v_gene: TRBV28
j_gene: TRBJ2-7
abundance: -
d_gene: -
CDR3aa: CASSLSSADYEQYF
CDR3nt: TGTGCCAGCAGTTTATCTAGCGCCGACTACGAGCAGTACTTC

v_gene: TRBV21-1
j_gene: TRBJ1-4
abundance: -
d_gene: -
CDR3aa: CASTRGRSREDEKLFF
CDR3nt: TGTGCCAGCACCCGGGGACGAAGTAGGGAGGATGAAAAACTGTTTTTT

v_gene: TRBV7-6
j_gene: TRBJ2-1
abundance: -
d_gene: TRBD2
CDR3aa: CASTLGLREGRSEQFF
CDR3nt: TGTGCCAGCACCCTAGGGCTCCGGGAGGGCCGGTCCGAGCAGTTCTTC

v_gene: TRBV7-7
j_gene: TRBJ1-1
abundance: -
d_gene: -
CDR3aa: CASSQWRGTEAFF
CDR3nt: TGTGCCAGCAGCCAGTGGCGCGGGACTGAAGCTTTCTTT

v_gene: TRBV5-8
j_gene: TRBJ1-2
abundance: -
d_gene: TRBD1
CDR3aa: CASSLDGTGENYGYTF
CDR3nt: TGTGCCAGCAGCTTGGATGGGACAGGGGAGAACTATGGCTACACCTTC

v_gene: TRBV6-5
j_gene: TRBJ1-1
abundance: -
d_gene: TRBD1
CDR3aa: CASRRTGGANTEAFF
CDR3nt: TGTGCCAGCAGAAGGACAGGGGGCGCAAATACTGAAGCTTTCTTT

v_gene: TRBV11-3
j_gene: TRBJ2-6
abundance: -
d_gene: TRBD1
CDR3aa: CASSIGQGDPSGANVLTF
CDR3nt: TGTGCCAGCAGCATCGGACAGGGAGACCCCTCTGGGGCCAACGTCCTGACTTTC

v_gene: TRBV27
j_gene: TRBJ2-6
abundance: -
d_gene: -
CDR3aa: CASSSRSSNSGANVLTF
CDR3nt: TGTGCCAGCAGTTCCCGCAGTTCTAACTCTGGGGCCAACGTCCTGACTTTC

v_gene: TRBV4-3
j_gene: TRBJ2-1
abundance: -
d_gene: TRBD2
CDR3aa: CASSQAGSGRAHEQFF
CDR3nt: TGCGCCAGCAGCCAAGCGGGTAGCGGGAGGGCCCATGAGCAGTTCTTC

v_gene: TRBV20-1
j_gene: TRBJ2-7
abundance: -
d_gene: -
CDR3aa: CSARDANEQYF
CDR3nt: TGCAGTGCTAGAGATGCGAACGAGCAGTACTTC

v_gene: TRBV27
j_gene: TRBJ2-7
abundance: -
d_gene: -
CDR3aa: CASSFGPIPEQYF
CDR3nt: TGTGCCAGCAGTTTCGGACCCATCCCCGAGCAGTACTTC

v_gene: TRBV7-6
j_gene: TRBJ2-7
abundance: -
d_gene: TRBD1
CDR3aa: CASSPIWGDRESYEQYF
CDR3nt: TGTGCCAGCAGCCCCATATGGGGGGACAGGGAGTCCTACGAGCAGTACTTC

v_gene: TRBV18
j_gene: TRBJ2-7
abundance: -
d_gene: -
CDR3aa: CASSPGQGGGEQYF
CDR3nt: TGTGCCAGCTCACCTGGACAGGGAGGGGGCGAGCAGTACTTC

v_gene: TRBV5-1
j_gene: TRBJ1-5
abundance: once
d_gene: -
CDR3aa: CASSPEGRDQPQHF
CDR3nt: TGCGCCAGCAGCCCGGAGGGCAGGGACCAGCCCCAGCATTTT

v_gene: TRBV11-1
j_gene: TRBJ2-7
abundance: -
d_gene: -
CDR3aa: CASSLFRAKGLNYEQYF
CDR3nt: TGTGCCAGCAGCTTATTCCGAGCGAAGGGGCTAAACTACGAGCAGTACTTC

v_gene: TRBV13
j_gene: TRBJ2-1
abundance: -
d_gene: TRBD2
CDR3aa: CALRGGPPEQFF
CDR3nt: TGTGCCCTTCGGGGGGGGCCACCTGAGCAGTTCTTC

v_gene: TRBV4-1
j_gene: TRBJ2-3
abundance: -
d_gene: -
CDR3aa: CASSQDRYTDTQYF
CDR3nt: TGCGCCAGCAGCCAAGACCGATACACAGATACGCAGTATTTT

v_gene: TRBV7-8
j_gene: TRBJ1-2
abundance: -
d_gene: TRBD1
CDR3aa: CASSLGGQPYGYTF
CDR3nt: TGTGCCAGCAGCTTAGGGGGACAGCCCTATGGCTACACCTTC

v_gene: TRBV19
j_gene: TRBJ1-4
abundance: -
d_gene: -
CDR3aa: CASSTTGTTSREKLFF
CDR3nt: TGTGCCAGTAGTACAACAGGAACGACTTCGCGGGAAAAACTGTTTTTT

v_gene: TRBV7-9
j_gene: TRBJ2-2
abundance: -
d_gene: -
CDR3aa: CASSPWGSRELFF
CDR3nt: TGTGCCAGCAGCCCCTGGGGGTCCCGGGAGCTGTTTTTT

v_gene: TRBV5-1
j_gene: TRBJ2-5
abundance: -
d_gene: TRBD2
CDR3aa: CASSLAGGGQETQYF
CDR3nt: TGCGCCAGCAGCTTGGCGGGCGGGGGGCAAGAGACCCAGTACTTC

v_gene: TRBV5-1
j_gene: TRBJ1-3
abundance: -
d_gene: -
CDR3aa: CASSSGYSGNTIYF
CDR3nt: TGCGCCAGCAGCTCAGGGTATTCTGGAAACACCATATATTTT

v_gene: TRBV19
j_gene: TRBJ2-1
abundance: once
d_gene: TRBD2
CDR3aa: CASSNLGLAGADSYNEQFF
CDR3nt: TGTGCCAGTAGCAACCTTGGACTAGCGGGAGCGGACTCCTACAATGAGCAGTTCTTC

v_gene: TRBV28
j_gene: TRBJ1-1
abundance: -
d_gene: -
CDR3aa: CASSLGDRRTFF
CDR3nt: TGTGCCAGCAGTTTAGGGGACCGGAGGACTTTCTTT

v_gene: TRBV28
j_gene: TRBJ1-5
abundance: -
d_gene: -
CDR3aa: CASSSPLGGRNQPQHF
CDR3nt: TGTGCCAGCAGTTCCCCCCTTGGGGGCCGGAATCAGCCCCAGCATTTT

v_gene: TRBV4-3
j_gene: TRBJ2-2
abundance: once
d_gene: TRBD2
CDR3aa: CASSPQGLALNTGELFF
CDR3nt: TGCGCCAGCAGCCCCCAAGGACTAGCGCTGAACACCGGGGAGCTGTTTTTT

v_gene: TRBV27
j_gene: TRBJ2-1
abundance: -
d_gene: -
CDR3aa: CASSLWPLSFYNEQFF
CDR3nt: TGTGCCAGCAGTTTATGGCCGCTTTCTTTTTACAATGAGCAGTTCTTC

v_gene: TRBV4-1
j_gene: TRBJ2-7
abundance: -
d_gene: -
CDR3aa: CASSQAPSIGYEQYF
CDR3nt: TGCGCCAGCAGCCAAGCCCCCTCCATAGGGTACGAGCAGTACTTC

v_gene: TRBV6-4
j_gene: TRBJ2-7
abundance: -
d_gene: TRBD2
CDR3aa: CAVGGVVRQYF
CDR3nt: TGTGCCGTGGGGGGGGTAGTAAGGCAGTACTTC

v_gene: TRBV5-4
j_gene: TRBJ2-4
abundance: once
d_gene: -
CDR3aa: CASSSQGIQYF
CDR3nt: TGTGCCAGCAGCTCTCAGGGCATTCAGTACTTC

v_gene: TRBV9
j_gene: TRBJ1-3
abundance: -
d_gene: -
CDR3aa: CASSVGRNTIYF
CDR3nt: TGTGCCAGCAGCGTAGGAAGAAACACCATATATTTT

v_gene: TRBV5-5
j_gene: TRBJ2-3
abundance: -
d_gene: TRBD2
CDR3aa: CASSGPTSGTDTQYF
CDR3nt: TGTGCCAGCAGCGGACCGACTAGCGGCACAGATACGCAGTATTTT

v_gene: TRBV7-8
j_gene: TRBJ2-7
abundance: -
d_gene: TRBD1
CDR3aa: CASSLAYGQGHEQYF
CDR3nt: TGTGCCAGCAGCTTAGCCTACGGACAGGGGCACGAGCAGTACTTC

v_gene: TRBV28
j_gene: TRBJ2-7
abundance: -
d_gene: -
CDR3aa: CASSYGYMGSYEQYF
CDR3nt: TGTGCCAGCAGTTATGGGTACATGGGCTCCTACGAGCAGTACTTC

v_gene: TRBV4-1
j_gene: TRBJ2-7
abundance: -
d_gene: TRBD1
CDR3aa: CASSQAAGTGFEEQYF
CDR3nt: TGCGCCAGCAGCCAAGCCGCCGGGACAGGGTTCGAAGAGCAGTACTTC

v_gene: TRBV6-5
j_gene: TRBJ2-7
abundance: once
d_gene: -
CDR3aa: CASSSGRYYEQYF
CDR3nt: TGTGCCAGCAGCTCAGGAAGATACTACGAGCAGTACTTC

v_gene: TRBV7-7
j_gene: TRBJ2-2
abundance: -
d_gene: -
CDR3aa: CASSRDHTGELFF
CDR3nt: TGTGCCAGCAGCAGGGACCACACCGGGGAGCTGTTTTTT

v_gene: TRBV27
j_gene: TRBJ1-1
abundance: -
d_gene: TRBD1
CDR3aa: CASSRTPGTGDPRTEAFF
CDR3nt: TGTGCCAGCAGTCGCACCCCCGGGACAGGGGACCCCAGGACTGAAGCTTTCTTT